This T cell receptor beta chain is drawn from a study of PD-1 blockade in classical Hodgkin lymphoma. Study results and caveats: Whatever underlies the repertoire differences (possibly disease activity or prior therapy) remains undefined. While CD8+ TCR diversity did not rise significantly by C4D1, CD4+ TCR diversity did.

Germline CDR1 SNHLY, CDR2 FYNNEI. The CDR3 totals 15 residues. The trim removed 6 bases at V and 4 bases at J, leaving 6 bases unmatched. In every patient, relapse followed autologous stem cell transplantation, while exposure to brentuximab vedotin differed. The method was immunoSEQ multiplex PCR; TCRdb's version includes in-frame clones alone and lacks a portion of them. The table records about 24,000 clones, roughly 80% of them present only once. Of note for this clone: Its specificity is not known.

Sample: peripheral blood mononuclear cells (PBMCs), taken at baseline. This chain connects TRBV2 to TRBJ2-3; the match to TRBD1 covers 11 bases. This sequence originates from a human donor with classical Hodgkin lymphoma. The CDR3 nucleotides read TGTGCCAGCAGGCGAAGGACAGGGGGCGCAGATACGCAGTATTTT. This sequence encodes CASRRRTGGADTQYF. Based on the CDR3 plus reference TRBV2 and TRBJ2-3, the full variable domain is EPEVTQTPSHQVTQMGQEVILRCVPISNHLYFYWYRQILGQKVEFLVSFYNNEISEKSEIFDDQFSVERPDGSNFTLKIRSTKLEDSAMYFCASRRRTGGADTQYFGPGTRLTVL.